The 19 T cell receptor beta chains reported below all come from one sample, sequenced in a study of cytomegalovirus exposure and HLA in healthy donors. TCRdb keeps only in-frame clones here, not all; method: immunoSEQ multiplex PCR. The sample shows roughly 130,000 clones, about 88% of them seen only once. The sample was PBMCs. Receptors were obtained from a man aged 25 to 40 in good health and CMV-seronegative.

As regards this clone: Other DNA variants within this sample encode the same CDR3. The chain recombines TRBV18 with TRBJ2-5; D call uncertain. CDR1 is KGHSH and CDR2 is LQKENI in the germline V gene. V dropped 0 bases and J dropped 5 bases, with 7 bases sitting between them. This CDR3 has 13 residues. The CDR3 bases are TGTGCCAGCTCACCACCCTCGTCGGAGACCCAGTACTTC. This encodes CASSPPSSETQYF.

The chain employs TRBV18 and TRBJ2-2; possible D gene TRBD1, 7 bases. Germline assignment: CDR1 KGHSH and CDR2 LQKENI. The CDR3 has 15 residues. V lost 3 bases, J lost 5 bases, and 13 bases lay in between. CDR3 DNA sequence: TGTGCCAGCTCACCGGAGACAGGGAGGACCGGGGAGCTGTTTTTT. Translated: CASSPETGRTGELFF.

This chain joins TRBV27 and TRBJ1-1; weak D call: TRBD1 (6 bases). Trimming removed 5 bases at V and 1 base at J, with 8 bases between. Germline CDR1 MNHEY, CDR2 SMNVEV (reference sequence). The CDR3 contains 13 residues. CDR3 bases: TGTGCCAGCAGTGTACAGGGGAACACTGAAGCTTTCTTT. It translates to CASSVQGNTEAFF.

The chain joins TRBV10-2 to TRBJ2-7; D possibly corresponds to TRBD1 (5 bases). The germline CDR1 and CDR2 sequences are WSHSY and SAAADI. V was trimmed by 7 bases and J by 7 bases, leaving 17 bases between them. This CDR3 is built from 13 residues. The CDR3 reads CASTDSPVEEQYF. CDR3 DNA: TGCGCCAGCACAGACAGTCCAGTGGAGGAGCAGTACTTC.

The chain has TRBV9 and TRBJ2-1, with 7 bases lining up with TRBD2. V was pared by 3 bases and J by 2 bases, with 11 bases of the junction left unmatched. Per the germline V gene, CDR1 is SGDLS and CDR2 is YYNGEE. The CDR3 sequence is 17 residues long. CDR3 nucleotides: TGTGCCAGCAGCGCTAACATACGGGGGGAGGCCTACAATGAGCAGTTCTTC. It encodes CASSANIRGEAYNEQFF.

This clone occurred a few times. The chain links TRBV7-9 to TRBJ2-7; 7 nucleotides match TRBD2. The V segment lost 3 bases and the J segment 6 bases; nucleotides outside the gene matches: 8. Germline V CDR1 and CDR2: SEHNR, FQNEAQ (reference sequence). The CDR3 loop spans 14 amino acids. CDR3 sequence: CASSFGGGPGEQYF. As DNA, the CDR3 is TGTGCCAGCAGCTTCGGGGGAGGGCCCGGCGAGCAGTACTTC.

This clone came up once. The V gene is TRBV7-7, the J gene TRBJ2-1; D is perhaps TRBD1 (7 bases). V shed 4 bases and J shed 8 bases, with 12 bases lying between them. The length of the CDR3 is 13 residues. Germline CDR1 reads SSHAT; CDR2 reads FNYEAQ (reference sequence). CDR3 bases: TGTGCCAGCAGCTCCAGGGGGGACGATGAGCAGTTCTTC. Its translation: CASSSRGDDEQFF.

CDR3 residues: CASSAGQHYNEQFF. The DNA of the CDR3 is TGTGCCAGCAGCGCGGGACAGCACTACAATGAGCAGTTCTTC. The chain is built from TRBV21-1 and TRBJ2-1; TRBD1 reflects the table's D call only, with no check against the DNA. TRBV21-1 is annotated as a pseudogene. This CDR3 is built from 14 residues.

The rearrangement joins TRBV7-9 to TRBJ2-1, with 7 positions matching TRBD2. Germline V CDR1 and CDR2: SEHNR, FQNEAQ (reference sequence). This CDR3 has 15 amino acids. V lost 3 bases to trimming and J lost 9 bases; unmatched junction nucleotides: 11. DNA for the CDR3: TGTGCCAGCAGCTTTGCGGCGGGGGAGGCGGCTGAGCAGTTCTTC. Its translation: CASSFAAGEAAEQFF.

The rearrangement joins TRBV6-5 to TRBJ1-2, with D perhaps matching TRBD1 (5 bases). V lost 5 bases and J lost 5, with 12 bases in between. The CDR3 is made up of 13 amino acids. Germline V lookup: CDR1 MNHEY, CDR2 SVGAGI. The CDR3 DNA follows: TGTGCCAGCAGTGCGACAGTATTATATGGCTACACCTTC. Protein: CASSATVLYGYTF.

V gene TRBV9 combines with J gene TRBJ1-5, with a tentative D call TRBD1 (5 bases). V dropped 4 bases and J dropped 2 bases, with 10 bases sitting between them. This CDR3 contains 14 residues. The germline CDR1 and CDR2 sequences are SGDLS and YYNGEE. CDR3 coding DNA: TGTGCCAGCAGCCAGGGTGCAGGCAATCAGCCCCAGCATTTT. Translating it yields CASSQGAGNQPQHF.

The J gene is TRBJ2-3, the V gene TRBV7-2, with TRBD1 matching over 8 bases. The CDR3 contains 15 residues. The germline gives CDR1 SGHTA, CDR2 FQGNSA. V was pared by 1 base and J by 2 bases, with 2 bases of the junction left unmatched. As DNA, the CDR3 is TGTGCCAGCAGCTTAGGGACAGGGCACACAGATACGCAGTATTTT. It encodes CASSLGTGHTDTQYF.

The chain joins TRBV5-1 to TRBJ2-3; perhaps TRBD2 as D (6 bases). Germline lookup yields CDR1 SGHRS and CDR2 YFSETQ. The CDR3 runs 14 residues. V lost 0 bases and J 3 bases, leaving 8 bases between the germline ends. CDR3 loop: CASSLAGVTDTQYF. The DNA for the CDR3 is TGCGCCAGCAGCTTGGCGGGAGTGACAGATACGCAGTATTTT. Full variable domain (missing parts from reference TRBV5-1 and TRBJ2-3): KAGVTQTPRYLIKTRGQQVTLSCSPISGHRSVSWYQQTPGQGLQFLFEYFSETQRNKGNFPGRFSGRQFSNSRSEMNVSTLELGDSALYLCASSLAGVTDTQYFGPGTRLTVL.

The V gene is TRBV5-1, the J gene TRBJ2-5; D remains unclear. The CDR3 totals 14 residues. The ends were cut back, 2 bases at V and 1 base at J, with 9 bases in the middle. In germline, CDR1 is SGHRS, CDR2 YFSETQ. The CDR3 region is CASSLTSAQETQYF. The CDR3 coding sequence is TGCGCCAGCAGCTTAACCAGCGCCCAAGAGACCCAGTACTTC.

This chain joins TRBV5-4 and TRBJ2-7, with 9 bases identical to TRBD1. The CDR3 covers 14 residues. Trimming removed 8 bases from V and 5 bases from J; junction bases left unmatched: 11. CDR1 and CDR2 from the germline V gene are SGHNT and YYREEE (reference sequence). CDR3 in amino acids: CASFIQGAGNEQYF. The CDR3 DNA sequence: TGTGCCAGTTTCATACAGGGGGCTGGAAACGAGCAGTACTTC.

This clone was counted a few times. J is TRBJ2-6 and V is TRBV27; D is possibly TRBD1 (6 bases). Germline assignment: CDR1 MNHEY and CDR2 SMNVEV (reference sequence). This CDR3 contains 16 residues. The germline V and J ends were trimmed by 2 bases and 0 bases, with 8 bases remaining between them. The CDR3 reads CASSLGTLSGANVLTF. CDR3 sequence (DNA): TGTGCCAGCAGTTTAGGGACACTCTCTGGGGCCAACGTCCTGACTTTC.

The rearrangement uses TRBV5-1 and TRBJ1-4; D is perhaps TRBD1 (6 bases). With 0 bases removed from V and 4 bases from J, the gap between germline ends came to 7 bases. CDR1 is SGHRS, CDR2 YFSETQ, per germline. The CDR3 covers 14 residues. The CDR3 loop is CASSLGGLNEKLFF. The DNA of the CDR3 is TGCGCCAGCAGCTTGGGGGGGCTTAATGAAAAACTGTTTTTT. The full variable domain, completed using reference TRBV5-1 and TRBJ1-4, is KAGVTQTPRYLIKTRGQQVTLSCSPISGHRSVSWYQQTPGQGLQFLFEYFSETQRNKGNFPGRFSGRQFSNSRSEMNVSTLELGDSALYLCASSLGGLNEKLFFGSGTQLSVL.

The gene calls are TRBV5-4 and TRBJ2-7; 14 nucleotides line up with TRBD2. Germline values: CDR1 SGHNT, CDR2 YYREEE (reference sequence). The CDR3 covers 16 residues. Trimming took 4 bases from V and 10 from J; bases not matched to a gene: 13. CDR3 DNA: TGTGCCAGCAGCCCTAACACCGGGACTAGCGGGAGTTTTCAGTACTTC. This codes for CASSPNTGTSGSFQYF.

CDR3 protein: CASSLGDSTNQPQHF. As DNA, the CDR3 is TGTGCCAGCAGCTTGGGGGACAGCACCAATCAGCCCCAGCATTTT. The chain recombines TRBV5-6 with TRBJ1-5; 7 nucleotides line up with TRBD1. Germline trimming cut 0 bases from V and 3 bases from J; bases unmatched to any gene: 3. The CDR3 length is 15 residues. Germline CDR1 and CDR2: SGHDT and YYEEEE.